Presented here are 9 T cell receptor beta chains from one specimen sequenced in a study of Graves' ophthalmopathy and Graves' hyperthyroidism. The TCR beta CDR3 regions underwent amplification from RNA transcripts. Scientists carried out first-round RT-PCR using HTBI primers and then a second-round multiplex PCR. One entry per CDR3 protein results from TCRdb running MiXCR on the multiplex PCR reads. This table has 620,000 or so distinct CDR3 sequences, 22% appearing once. The sequencing sample was made of peripheral blood. The receptor set was obtained from a woman aged 18-30 years with stable Graves' hyperthyroidism. Some clones in this sample may be carry-over from other donors' samples.

The CDR3 reads CASSLEPLNIQYF. For the CDR3, the DNA is TGTGCCAGCAGCTTAGAACCCCTAAACATTCAGTACTTC. V gene TRBV11-2 combines with J gene TRBJ2-4; no clear D gene. Trimming took off 0 bases at V and 6 bases at J, with 6 bases between the two ends. CDR3 length: 13 residues. Germline V gene lookup returns CDR1 SGHAT and CDR2 FQNNGV.

This clonotype was recorded many times. The CDR3 region has the DNA TGTGCCACCAGTGATAGTAGCAATCAGCCCCAGCATTTT. It specifies CATSDSSNQPQHF. The J gene is TRBJ1-5, the V gene TRBV24-1; D unclear. V was clipped by 3 bases and J by 0 bases, with 2 bases between them. The length of the CDR3 is 13 residues. Germline lookup yields CDR1 KGHDR and CDR2 SFDVKD.

This clonotype was observed at least ten times. This sequence joins TRBV20-1 and TRBJ1-1; no firm D call. CDR1 is DFQATT and CDR2 is SNEGSKA in the germline V gene (reference sequence). The length of the CDR3 is 13 residues. The ends were cut back, 4 bases at V and 0 bases at J, with 9 bases in the middle. The CDR3 region has the DNA TGCAGTGCTAAGGGCCACCTGAACACTGAAGCTTTCTTT. Protein: CSAKGHLNTEAFF.

J is TRBJ1-2 and V is TRBV20-1; the match to TRBD1 covers 8 bases. CDR1 is DFQATT and CDR2 is SNEGSKA in the germline V gene (reference sequence). V shed 6 bases, J shed 2 bases, and the junction held 11 bases outside the gene matches. This CDR3 spans 15 amino acids. CDR3 amino acids: CSADSPDRENYGYTF. For the CDR3, the DNA is TGCAGTGCCGACTCTCCGGACAGGGAGAACTATGGCTACACCTTC.

This clonotype came up a few times. This chain links TRBV5-1 with TRBJ2-7, with 7 bases fitting TRBD2. The CDR3 contains 16 residues. V dropped 0 bases and J dropped 2; count of bases not matched to a gene: 8. Looked up from germline, CDR1 is SGHRS and CDR2 is YFSETQ. CDR3 residues: CASSLAGAGKTYEQYF. Here the CDR3 DNA reads TGCGCCAGCAGCTTGGCGGGAGCGGGGAAAACCTACGAGCAGTACTTC.

The V and J genes are TRBV20-1 and TRBJ2-7; 7 positions match TRBD2. Germline V gene data show CDR1 as DFQATT and CDR2 as SNEGSKA (reference sequence). V shed 6 bases, J shed 4 bases, and the junction held 12 bases outside the gene matches. This CDR3 region has 14 residues. The CDR3 DNA sequence: TGCAGTGCCCCCCAAGGCGGGGGTCCGTACGAGCAGTACTTC. This translates into CSAPQGGGPYEQYF.

In this sample, this clonotype turned up many times. V is TRBV13 and J is TRBJ2-7; 8 bases align to TRBD1. V shed 0 bases, J shed 4 bases, and the junction held 5 bases outside the gene matches. Germline V gene sequence: CDR1 PRHDT, CDR2 FYEKMQ (reference sequence). CDR3 length: 15 amino acids. In DNA form, the CDR3 reads TGTGCCAGCAGCTTAGGCCTTGGACAGGGTTACGAGCAGTACTTC. This translates into CASSLGLGQGYEQYF. The full variable domain, rest sourced from reference TRBV13 and TRBJ2-7, is AAGVIQSPRHLIKEKRETATLKCYPIPRHDTVYWYQQGPGQDPQFLISFYEKMQSDKGSIPDRFSAQQFSDYHSELNMSSLELGDSALYFCASSLGLGQGYEQYFGPGTRLTVT.

Many counts were recorded for this clonotype. J is TRBJ1-1 and V is TRBV12-3 or TRBV12-4; no firm D call. V was shortened by 6 bases and J by 1 base, with 9 bases between the two germline ends. The CDR3 covers 13 residues. The CDR3 sequence: CASRPPRNTEAFF. In DNA, the CDR3 is TGTGCCAGCAGACCTCCGAGGAACACTGAAGCTTTCTTT.

The chain carries TRBV24-1 and TRBJ1-2; the D is unclear. Looked up from germline, CDR1 is KGHDR and CDR2 is SFDVKD. V shed 4 bases and J shed 2 bases, with 10 bases lying between them. The CDR3 is 14 residues long. The CDR3, as DNA: TGTGCCACCAGTGAACCTACACTGAACTATGGCTACACCTTC. Translating gives CATSEPTLNYGYTF.